Presented here are 4 T cell receptor beta chains from one specimen sequenced in a study of blood T cell repertoires in COVID-19 (dated by TCRdb to 2019 to 2021). The library was built by means of the immunoSEQ multiplex PCR assay. TCRdb obtained this table from immuneACCESS and retained in-frame rearrangements with V and J assigned. These tables miss some clones; where compared with another copy, unresolved V genes account for less than half of the shortfall, and the remainder is unexplained. The sample table records approximately 300,000 clones; about 89% of these occur just once. The ten largest clones take up around 0.84% of the sample. Sequenced input: peripheral blood. These receptor sequences come from a man under 40 with acute or convalescent COVID-19.

This sequence joins TRBV18 and TRBJ1-1; D call uncertain. V was cut by 2 bases and J by 1 base, with 5 bases left in between. Germline lookup yields CDR1 KGHSH and CDR2 LQKENI. The CDR3 has 13 residues. CDR3 in amino acids: CASSPYTNTEAFF. The CDR3 DNA reads TGTGCCAGCTCACCATACACGAACACTGAAGCTTTCTTT.

The chain joins TRBV18 to TRBJ1-3, with unresolved D. The CDR3 has 16 residues. Looked up from germline, CDR1 is KGHSH and CDR2 is LQKENI. The V and J ends lost 1 base and 3 bases respectively, with 13 bases between them. The CDR3 DNA follows: TGTGCCAGCTCACCACTTCTCGAGGATAGTGGAAACACCATATATTTT. It translates to CASSPLLEDSGNTIYF.

The chain links TRBV29-1 to TRBJ2-7, with 7 bases fitting TRBD2. J lost 2 bases, V lost 7 bases, and 5 bases had no gene match. The CDR3 is 12 amino acids. Per the germline V gene, CDR1 is SQVTM and CDR2 is ANQGSEA. The CDR3 is CSAREDPYEQYF. In DNA form, the CDR3 reads TGCAGCGCACGGGAGGACCCCTACGAGCAGTACTTC.

This chain connects TRBV2 to TRBJ1-1; 9 positions agree with TRBD1. Germline CDR1 SNHLY, CDR2 FYNNEI. V shed 8 bases and J 6 bases; nucleotides not matched to a gene: 13. This CDR3 contains 15 residues. The CDR3 sequence is CASLGLNRGRPEAFF. CDR3 bases: TGTGCCAGCCTAGGATTAAACAGGGGGCGGCCTGAAGCTTTCTTT.